Below are 14 T cell receptor beta chains sequenced from a single sample in a study of blood T cell repertoires in COVID-19. Produced via immunoSEQ multiplex PCR; TCRdb's table is partial and in-frame only. The sample carries 150,000 to 170,000 clones, approximately 73% recorded once. The sample consisted of peripheral blood. These receptors originate from an elderly woman with acute or convalescent COVID-19.

The chain is built from TRBV13 and TRBJ1-6, with 7 bases matching TRBD1. The germline CDR1 and CDR2 sequences are PRHDT and FYEKMQ (reference sequence). There are 19 residues in the CDR3. V dropped 4 bases and J dropped 0; count of bases not matched to a gene: 12. The CDR3 DNA sequence: TGTGCCAGCAGCTCCCGACAGGGCGCAACAAACTCCTATAATTCACCCCTCCACTTT. Translated: CASSSRQGATNSYNSPLHF.

This chain connects TRBV27 to TRBJ2-1, with 9 bases matching TRBD1. Trimming cost V 6 bases and J 8 bases; bases outside gene matches: 5. Per the germline V gene, CDR1 is MNHEY and CDR2 is SMNVEV (reference sequence). The CDR3 sequence is 13 residues long. The CDR3: CASSQDRGDEQFF. CDR3 nucleotides: TGTGCCAGCAGCCAGGACAGGGGTGATGAGCAGTTCTTC.

The chain joins TRBV18 to TRBJ1-1, with a weak D call TRBD1 (5 bases). Germline lookup yields CDR1 KGHSH and CDR2 LQKENI. There are 12 residues in the CDR3. Trimming shortened V by 2 bases and J by 8 bases, and 9 bases separated the two germline ends. In DNA, the CDR3 is TGTGCCAGCTCACCAGGGGCCAAAGAAGCTTTCTTT. It codes for CASSPGAKEAFF.

The chain links TRBV3-1 (or the pseudogene TRBV3-2) to TRBJ2-1; 7 nucleotides agree with TRBD2. This CDR3 spans 16 amino acids. From germline, CDR1 is LGHDT and CDR2 YNNKEL (reference sequence). J lost 0 bases, V lost 5 bases, and 7 bases had no gene match. CDR3 in DNA: TGTGCCAGCAGCGCATTGGGCGGGAGCTCCTACAATGAGCAGTTCTTC. It specifies CASSALGGSSYNEQFF.

The CDR3 here is CASSPQFGAGYTF. In DNA, the CDR3 is TGTGCCAGCTCACCACAATTTGGGGCTGGCTACACCTTC. V is TRBV18 and J is TRBJ1-2; possibly TRBD1 for D (5 bases). V was pared by 1 base and J by 7 bases, with 10 bases between. CDR3 length: 13 amino acids. Per germline, CDR1 KGHSH and CDR2 LQKENI.

This clone was counted only a few times. The sample has other DNA sequences that encode this CDR3 too. The chain joins TRBV18 to TRBJ2-7; TRBD1 might be the D (6 bases). Germline V gives CDR1 KGHSH, CDR2 LQKENI. Trimming left V 3 bases short and J 2 bases short, with 11 bases between. CDR3 size: 14 residues. CDR3 loop: CASSPRTETYEQYF. The CDR3 DNA sequence: TGTGCCAGCTCACCCCGGACAGAAACCTACGAGCAGTACTTC.

J is TRBJ2-5 and V is TRBV12-3 or TRBV12-4; 8 nucleotides align to TRBD1. Unmatched junction bases numbered 9, after V lost 8 bases and J lost 7 bases. The CDR3 is 13 amino acids. The chain's CDR3 is CASGDRWRGTQYF. Written as DNA, the CDR3 is TGTGCCAGCGGGGACAGGTGGCGGGGGACCCAGTACTTC.

The chain links TRBV14 to TRBJ1-1; D gene ambiguous. The CDR3 loop spans 14 amino acids. Germline V gene sequence: CDR1 SGHDN, CDR2 FVKESK. Between the trimmed V and J ends, which lost 1 base and 6 bases, there was a span of 12 bases. CDR3 amino acids: CASSQGVPGAEAFF. DNA of the CDR3: TGTGCCAGCAGCCAAGGAGTACCCGGGGCTGAAGCTTTCTTT.

The CDR3 bases are TGTGCCAGCAGCCGCGCCGGGACAGTCATGAATGAGCAGTTCTTC. This encodes CASSRAGTVMNEQFF. V usage is TRBV3-1 (or the pseudogene TRBV3-2) and J usage is TRBJ2-1, with 7 positions matching TRBD1. Germline CDR1 is LGHDT and CDR2 is YNNKEL (reference sequence). J was trimmed by 7 bases and V by 4 bases; bases with no gene match: 10. The CDR3 loop spans 15 amino acids.

The chain combines TRBV24-1 with TRBJ2-7, with a tentative D call TRBD2 (5 bases). Trimming removed 5 bases from V and 4 bases from J, with 11 bases in between. Per germline, CDR1 KGHDR and CDR2 SFDVKD. The CDR3 loop spans 13 amino acids. The CDR3 is CATSAGVGYEQYF. The CDR3 DNA is TGTGCCACCAGTGCCGGGGTGGGATACGAGCAGTACTTC.

About this clone: Sequence at one end of the junction differs from germline and may be a read error. V usage is TRBV19 and J usage is TRBJ2-1; the D is unclear. Germline V gene lookup returns CDR1 LNHDA and CDR2 SQIVND (reference sequence). This CDR3 contains 14 residues. The CDR3 loop is CASSTGSPYTEQFF. The CDR3 DNA sequence: TGTGCCAGTAGTACAGGTTCCCCCTACACTGAGCAGTTCTTC.

The chain recombines TRBV27 with TRBJ2-5, with D perhaps TRBD2 (5 bases). CDR3 size: 15 residues. With 3 bases removed from V and 7 bases from J, the gap between germline ends came to 18 bases. Germline V lookup: CDR1 MNHEY, CDR2 SMNVEV (reference sequence). In DNA form, the CDR3 reads TGTGCCAGCAGTTTTACCGGACGGGATCTTGGGACCCAGTACTTC. Translated, it gives CASSFTGRDLGTQYF.

The chain joins TRBV28 to TRBJ1-2; D unresolved. CDR1 is MDHEN and CDR2 is SYDVKM in the germline V gene. Trimming took off 3 bases at V and 4 bases at J, with 6 bases between the two ends. The CDR3 loop spans 12 amino acids. DNA of the CDR3: TGTGCCAGCAGTTTGGGCTTCTATGGCTACACCTTC. Amino acids: CASSLGFYGYTF.

V usage is TRBV27 and J usage is TRBJ1-1, with a weak D call TRBD1 (6 bases). This CDR3 comprises 14 residues. Trimming pared 2 bases from V and 11 bases from J, leaving 18 bases between. From germline, CDR1 is MNHEY and CDR2 SMNVEV (reference sequence). In DNA, the CDR3 is TGTGCCAGCAGTTTAACAGGGAGCCTAATCGGGGCTTTCTTT. This codes for CASSLTGSLIGAFF.